What follows describes a single TCR beta chain. Its antigen specificity is not known. Within one base of it there is no much larger clone, and no base qualities were kept. Libraries came from the immunoSEQ multiplex PCR assay. In its TCRdb copy, this immuneACCESS table keeps in-frame sequences only and misses some clones. Where compared with another copy, unresolved V genes explain less than half of these, and the others have no known cause. The sample table shows about 180,000 clones, and 90% are seen once. The leading ten clones occupy roughly 1.3% of the sample. CDR1 is given as SGHRS and CDR2 as YFSETQ, both from the germline V gene. For this chain, trimming is 0 bases at the V end and 9 bases at the J end, and the number of junction bases without a gene match is 11. The CDR3 contains 15 residues, cysteine and phenylalanine counted. CDR3 DNA is the only sequence kept; it has 45 bases, read in frame from the first base.

The sample originates from a study of control samples from healthy donors and cancer patients (dated by TCRdb to the early 2020s). This clonotype was obtained from a woman in her 50s in good health. Sequencing was done on a sample of blood. Recombination linked TRBV5-1 to TRBJ2-5; 7 nucleotides in the junction match TRBD1. The CDR3 protein sequence reads: CASSLVGTASRAQYF. DNA sequence: TGCGCCAGCAGCTTGGTTGGGACAGCTAGTAGGGCCCAGTACTTC.